This T cell receptor beta chain was retrieved from a study of PD-L1 blockade in urothelial cancer. Study summary: Bladder-origin urothelial cancer in males described twenty-five of the 29 patients. Patients had been given 0 to 3 earlier chemotherapy regimens. Analyses used blood from 3 weeks (second dose) and 6 weeks after treatment start.

Regarding time point: peripheral blood 6 weeks after treatment start. V lost 6 bases and J lost 4; bases outside the gene matches: 16. This CDR3 region has 18 residues. The germline gives CDR1 ENHRY, CDR2 SYGVKD. Notes on the study in general: Pretreatment clonality of the blood TCR repertoire below the median was predictive of superior survival.

Of note for this clone: Its target is not known.

TCRdb's table, derived via immunoSEQ multiplex PCR, lists solely in-frame clones and lacks some. The repertoire holds tens of thousands of clones, with approximately 90% as singletons. This chain uses TRBV10-3 with TRBJ2-3, with 10 nucleotides matching TRBD1. This TCR came from a man aged 55 to 70 with urothelial cancer. The material was PBMCs, obtained around atezolizumab (anti-PD-L1) treatment. CDR3 bases: TGTGCCATCAGGATGCCGGGACAGGGGCCCGCCAAGGCAGATACGCAGTATTTT. Translation gives CAIRMPGQGPAKADTQYF.